This T cell receptor (beta chain) comes out of a study of control samples from healthy donors and cancer patients. This table comes from immunoSEQ multiplex PCR, and its TCRdb copy is limited to in-frame clones, with some not included. Among around 180,000 clones listed, more than 90% were seen once. CDR1 and CDR2 (germline): MGHRA, YSYEKL. The V end was cut by 5 bases, the J end by 6 bases, with 19 bases between. The CDR3 spans 15 residues. The V call is TRBV4-1, the J call TRBJ1-2, with D hard to call. Input material: blood. The source of this sequence is a woman in her 40s in good health. Here the CDR3 DNA reads TGCGCCAGCAGCGATAATCCGGGGAGCTGGGATGGCTACACCTTC. Residues: CASSDNPGSWDGYTF.